This T cell receptor (beta chain) was obtained from a study of B cell selection in AIRE deficiency (dated by TCRdb to the late 2010s). Study-wide context: TCRbeta repertoires of sorted blood CD4+ conventional T cells and regulatory T cells were compared between AIRE-deficient patients and healthy controls. The TCR-sequenced cohort comprised about five AIRE-deficient APECED patients and about five healthy control donors. General study outcomes and caveats: Among several thousand shared Treg TCRbeta sequences, around 29% were found to be shared only among healthy donors and around 10% only among patients, suggesting that Treg selection is less efficient in the absence of AIRE. About 29% of Treg TCRbeta sequences shared among healthy donors appeared in patient Tconv cells, suggesting diversion of Treg-biased clones into the Tconv compartment. Sequencing covered only TCRbeta chains, and 36.6% of shared healthy-donor Treg sequences were also present in healthy Tconv, possibly due to differing TCRalpha chains. Shared Treg sequences had shorter CDR3s, which reflects a bias toward rearrangements containing few non-templated nucleotide insertions. In terms of TCRBV gene usage, CDR3 length and TCR diversity, Tconv and Treg cells from AIRE-deficient patients looked similar to Tconv and Treg cells from healthy donors.

Based on the germline V gene, the CDR1 and CDR2 sequences are SNHLY and FYNNEI. V is shortened by 5 bases, J by 6 bases, and the region joining them spans 10 bases. Reading from cysteine to phenylalanine, the CDR3 counts 13 amino acids. The sequence is cut down to CDR3 DNA, 39 bases in frame from base 1. Regulatory T cells were sorted as CD4+CD25hiCD127low/negative cells. The AIRE-deficient patients had APECED syndrome. A FACSAria flow cytometer was used to sort the Tconv and Treg cells intended for TCRbeta sequencing. The sorted cells went into 5-ml round-bottom polystyrene tubes, and the dry cell pellets were then frozen at -80 degrees C until sequencing. Of note for this clone: No antigen is known for it. Qualities for individual bases were not recorded, and no much larger clone is one base off.

The immunoSEQ platform was used to sequence the TCRbeta chain. The authors processed their data as follows. Tens of thousands of distinct TCRbeta sequences from patients and 85,000 to 100,000 from healthy donors were obtained from pooled Treg repertoires. Treg TCRbeta sequences found in two or more individuals were defined as public, and these public Treg TCRbeta sequences were then searched for in Tconv repertoires. Group differences were tested with Mann-Whitney U tests and Bonferroni-Dunn correction in GraphPad Prism 7.03. TCRdb provides this immuneACCESS table in a form limited to in-frame rearrangements. Some clones are lacking; in checked studies, under half of them reflect an unresolved V gene, and why the rest are absent is not known. V and J calls and clone size follow that table, whereas D and trimming were derived from the DNA. This sample comprises 12,000 to 15,000 clones, 85% to 95% of them detected only once. The ten largest make up approximately 1.1% of the sample.

Sequenced material: Tregs sorted from PBMCs. The V gene is TRBV2 and the J gene is TRBJ2-2, with an unclear D gene assignment. The sequence was collected from a human donor with AIRE deficiency. The encoded CDR3 is CASSLDFSGELFF. The sequenced DNA: TGTGCCAGCAGTCTCGATTTTTCCGGGGAGCTGTTTTTT. Beyond the CDR3, the reference TRBV2 and TRBJ2-2 genes provide the residues; the full variable domain reads: EPEVTQTPSHQVTQMGQEVILRCVPISNHLYFYWYRQILGQKVEFLVSFYNNEISEKSEIFDDQFSVERPDGSNFTLKIRSTKLEDSAMYFCASSLDFSGELFFGEGSRLTVL.